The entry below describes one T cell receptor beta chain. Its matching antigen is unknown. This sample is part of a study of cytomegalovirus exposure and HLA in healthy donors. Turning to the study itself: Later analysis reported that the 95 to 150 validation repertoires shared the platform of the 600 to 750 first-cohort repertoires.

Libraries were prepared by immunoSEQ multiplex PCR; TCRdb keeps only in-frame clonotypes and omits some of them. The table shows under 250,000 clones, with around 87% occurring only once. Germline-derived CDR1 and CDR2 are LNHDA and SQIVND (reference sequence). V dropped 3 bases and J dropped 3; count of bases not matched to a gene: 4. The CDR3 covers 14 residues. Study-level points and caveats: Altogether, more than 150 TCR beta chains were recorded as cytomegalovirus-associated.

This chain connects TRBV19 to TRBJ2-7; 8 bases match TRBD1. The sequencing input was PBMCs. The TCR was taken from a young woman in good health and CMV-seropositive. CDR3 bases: TGTGCCAGTAGTATGCGACAGGGGAACTACGAGCAGTACTTC. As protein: CASSMRQGNYEQYF.